This entry lists 12 T cell receptor beta chains sequenced from one sample in a study of blood T cells in healthy people across ages. The use of a sample-barcoded 5' primer and a J-beta primer mix characterized a second PCR of roughly 7 to 11 cycles. In TCRdb, the 5' RACE reads were re-called with MiXCR into one record per CDR3 protein. The sample has 1,300,000 or so distinct CDR3 sequences; roughly 59% are singletons. The material sequenced was blood. These receptors were taken from a man aged 18 to 29 in good health.

V and J are TRBV20-1 and TRBJ2-4; 8 nucleotides agree with TRBD2. J gave up 13 bases and V 5 bases, and 16 bases lay outside the gene matches. Germline V lookup: CDR1 DFQATT, CDR2 SNEGSKA (reference sequence). The CDR3 loop spans 14 amino acids. CDR3 bases: TGCAGTGCTTCCAGTTACCGGGAGGGCCGTGAGCAGTACTTC. This gives the protein CSASSYREGREQYF.

The rearrangement links TRBV3-1 to TRBJ2-3; 8 bases are a match to TRBD2. Germline lookup yields CDR1 LGHDT and CDR2 YNNKEL (reference sequence). With 4 bases clipped from V and 4 bases from J, the junction kept 10 bases outside the gene matches. The CDR3 sequence is 16 residues long. The CDR3 DNA follows: TGTGCCAGCAGCCCCTTTATCGGGGGGGCATCAGATACGCAGTATTTT. Protein product: CASSPFIGGASDTQYF.

This clonotype was seen more than once but under ten times. This chain links TRBV20-1 with TRBJ2-7; D gene ambiguous. Germline CDR1 is DFQATT and CDR2 is SNEGSKA (reference sequence). CDR3 length: 15 residues. V shed 3 bases and J shed 3 bases, with 18 bases lying between them. CDR3 amino acids: CSARAHPHPYYEQYF. DNA for the CDR3: TGCAGTGCTAGGGCCCACCCCCACCCCTACTACGAGCAGTACTTC.

The chain joins TRBV10-3 to TRBJ1-3, with no clear D. The length of the CDR3 is 12 residues. Between the trimmed V and J ends, which lost 9 bases and 4 bases, there was a span of 10 bases. Germline V gene data show CDR1 as ENHRY and CDR2 as SYGVKD. CDR3 loop: CAITDEGNTIYF. The CDR3 DNA reads TGTGCCATAACAGATGAAGGAAACACCATATATTTT.

The genes are TRBV5-1 and TRBJ2-1; TRBD2 is a possible D gene (6 bases). From germline, CDR1 is SGHRS and CDR2 YFSETQ. Trimming shortened V by 4 bases and J by 5 bases, and 19 bases separated the two germline ends. This CDR3 region has 16 residues. The CDR3 coding sequence is TGCGCCAGCAGCGGACCGGGACTTCTCCCGAACAATGAGCAGTTCTTC. Its protein product is CASSGPGLLPNNEQFF.

CDR3 region: CASSAIPGTSGGSEWNHEQYF. CDR3 nucleotides: TGTGCCAGCAGCGCCATCCCTGGGACTAGCGGGGGGTCCGAATGGAACCACGAGCAGTACTTC. The chain links TRBV11-2 to TRBJ2-5, with 15 positions matching TRBD2. The end of the DNA fits TRBJ2-7 better, so the J call may be wrong. This CDR3 is built from 21 residues. In germline, CDR1 is SGHAT, CDR2 FQNNGV.

The table lists this clonotype with a few counts. V gene TRBV15 combines with J gene TRBJ2-1; TRBD2 aligns across 11 bases. This CDR3 spans 14 amino acids. The junction had 3 bases not matched to a gene; V was cut back by 6 bases and J by 5 bases. Germline CDR1 and CDR2: LNHNV and YYDKDF (reference sequence). The chain's CDR3 is CATSGTSGDNEQFF. The DNA of the CDR3 is TGTGCCACCAGTGGGACTAGCGGAGACAATGAGCAGTTCTTC.

The CDR3 region is CATSAFNEQFF. CDR3 nucleotide sequence: TGTGCCACCAGTGCATTCAATGAGCAGTTCTTC. The chain carries TRBV24-1 and TRBJ2-1; D is uncertain. Germline V gene sequence: CDR1 KGHDR, CDR2 SFDVKD. The CDR3 is 11 amino acids. V shed 5 bases and J shed 6 bases, with 4 bases lying between them.

This clonotype showed up just once. CDR3 in DNA: TGTGCCAGCAGCCATGTTGGGGGGCCCCCGGATGAGCAGTTCTTC. It codes for CASSHVGGPPDEQFF. This chain connects TRBV3-1 to TRBJ2-1; TRBD1 or TRBD2 may be the D gene (6 bases each). V lost 3 bases and J lost 8, with 17 bases in between. The CDR3 is 15 residues long. CDR1 and CDR2 (germline): LGHDT, YNNKEL (reference sequence).

V and J are TRBV3-1 and TRBJ2-1, with 9 bases fitting TRBD2. Losses at the gene ends were 0 bases for V and 4 bases for J; bases not matched to a gene: 10. The germline gives CDR1 LGHDT, CDR2 YNNKEL (reference sequence). The CDR3 consists of 18 residues. The CDR3 protein is CASSQDLASGDAYNEQFF. In nucleotides, the CDR3 is TGTGCCAGCAGCCAAGATTTGGCTAGCGGGGACGCGTACAATGAGCAGTTCTTC.

The genes are TRBV11-2 and TRBJ2-7; D gene uncertain. The CDR3 totals 11 residues. With 5 bases removed from V and 5 bases from J, the gap between germline ends came to 7 bases. Looked up from germline, CDR1 is SGHAT and CDR2 is FQNNGV. Written as DNA, the CDR3 is TGTGCCAGCAGCCGGCCTGACGAGCAGTACTTC. It yields the protein CASSRPDEQYF.

In its sample, this clonotype was seen a few times. V is TRBV5-1 and J is TRBJ2-7; D may be TRBD2 (5 bases). The CDR3 spans 16 residues. The V and J ends lost 2 bases and 0 bases respectively, with 15 bases between them. CDR1 is SGHRS, CDR2 YFSETQ, per germline. The CDR3: CASSFGETSYSYEQYF. In nucleotides, the CDR3 is TGCGCCAGCAGCTTCGGGGAGACAAGTTACTCCTACGAGCAGTACTTC.